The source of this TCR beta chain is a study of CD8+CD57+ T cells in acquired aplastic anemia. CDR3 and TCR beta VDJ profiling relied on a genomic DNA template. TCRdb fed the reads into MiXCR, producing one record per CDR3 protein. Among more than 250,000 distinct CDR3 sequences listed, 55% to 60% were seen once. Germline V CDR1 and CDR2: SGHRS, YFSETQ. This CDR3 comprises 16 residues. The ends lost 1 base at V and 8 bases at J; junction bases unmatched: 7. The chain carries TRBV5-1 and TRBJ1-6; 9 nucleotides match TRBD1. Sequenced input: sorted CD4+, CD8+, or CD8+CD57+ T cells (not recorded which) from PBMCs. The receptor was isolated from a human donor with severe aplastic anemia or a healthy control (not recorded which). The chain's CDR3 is CASSLSDRGQYSPLHF. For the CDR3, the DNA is TGCGCCAGCAGCTTGTCGGACAGGGGCCAATATTCACCCCTCCACTTT.